A selection of T cell receptor beta chains follows, all from one sample in a study of blood T cell repertoires in COVID-19. Sequencing used immunoSEQ multiplex PCR; TCRdb keeps in-frame clones, though not all of them. The sample has 260,000 or so clones, around 84% seen once. Input material: PBMCs or T cells enriched from blood (not recorded which). The origin of the receptors is a woman aged 50 to 65 who had recovered from COVID-19. CDR3s include the opening cysteine and the closing phenylalanine or tryptophan. D genes are given only for firm matches. Clone size is not always given. Where it is, it says once, few, many or a class for expanded clones.

TRBD1 | once | TRBJ2-2 | TRBV19 | TGTGCCAGTAGTAGGACAGGCGGCGGGGAGCTGTTTTTT | CASSRTGGGELFF
- | - | TRBJ1-2 | TRBV27 | TGTGCCAGCAGTTTATCCAACGGCTATGGCTACACCTTC | CASSLSNGYGYTF
- | - | TRBJ2-2 | TRBV7-9 | TGTGCCAGCAGCTTATTTCTAGCAAACACCGGGGAGCTGTTTTTT | CASSLFLANTGELFF
TRBD1 | - | TRBJ1-2 | TRBV29-1 | TGCAGCTGCGAATTCCGGGACAGGATAAACTATGGCTACACCTTC | CSCEFRDRINYGYTF
- | - | TRBJ1-2 | TRBV6-1 | TGTGCCAGCAGCCGCGGACAGCTCAACTATGGCTACACCTTC | CASSRGQLNYGYTF
- | - | TRBJ1-2 | TRBV6-5 | TGTGCCAGCAGTTCCAGGGGCGCCTATGGCTACACCTTC | CASSSRGAYGYTF
TRBD1 | once | TRBJ2-7 | TRBV28 | TGTGCCAGCAGTTCACCGGGACAGAGCTACGAGCAGTACTTC | CASSSPGQSYEQYF
- | - | TRBJ2-7 | TRBV7-8 | TGTGCCAGCACCAAGTTTGGGAGCTCCTACGAGCAGTACTTC | CASTKFGSSYEQYF
TRBD1 | - | TRBJ1-5 | TRBV30 | TGTGCCTGGAGTTTGGGACAGAGCAATCAGCCCCAGCATTTT | CAWSLGQSNQPQHF
- | - | TRBJ2-7 | TRBV27 | TGTGCCAGCAGTTCCCCCGGGACTCATACCTACGAGCAGTACTTC | CASSSPGTHTYEQYF
TRBD1 | - | TRBJ1-2 | TRBV6-1 | TGTGCCAGCAGTGAAGAAAGGGGGCGGGCTGGCTACACCTTC | CASSEERGRAGYTF
- | - | TRBJ2-5 | TRBV18 | TGTGCCAGCTCACTAGCCCCCGAAGAGACCCAGTACTTC | CASSLAPEETQYF
- | - | TRBJ1-1 | TRBV5-1 | TGCGCCAGCAGCCCCCAGACGACAGGGAACACTGAAGCTTTCTTT | CASSPQTTGNTEAFF
- | - | TRBJ2-3 | TRBV14 | TGTGCCAGCAGCCAGTTCAGGGGAACAGATACGCAGTATTTT | CASSQFRGTDTQYF
TRBD1 | - | TRBJ1-1 | TRBV12-3/TRBV12-4 | TGTGCCAGCAGTCTACAGGGGCGCACTGAAGCTTTCTTT | CASSLQGRTEAFF
- | - | TRBJ2-7 | TRBV5-1 | TGCGCCAGCAGCTTGGCCCGGTCCTACGAGCAGTACTTC | CASSLARSYEQYF
- | - | TRBJ1-6 | TRBV9 | TGTGCCAGCAGCGTAGACCCGGGGAATTCACCCCTCCACTTT | CASSVDPGNSPLHF
TRBD1 | - | TRBJ2-1 | TRBV27 | TGTGCCAGCAGCTCAGACAGGGCCTCCTACAATGAGCAGTTCTTC | CASSSDRASYNEQFF
TRBD1 | - | TRBJ2-3 | TRBV27 | TGTGCCAGCTTGCAACAGGGGACAGATACGCAGTATTTT | CASLQQGTDTQYF
TRBD2 | - | TRBJ2-7 | TRBV9 | TGTGCCAGCAGCGCCGGGACTAGCTTGGACGAGCAGTACTTC | CASSAGTSLDEQYF
- | once | TRBJ2-1 | TRBV2 | TGTGCCAGCAATTTCGGGACTTTGGGCAATGAGCAGTTCTTC | CASNFGTLGNEQFF
TRBD2 | - | TRBJ2-7 | TRBV18 | TGTGCCAGCTCACCCTTAGCGGGAGGAGGCCCCCTTGGCGAGCAGTACTTC | CASSPLAGGGPLGEQYF
- | - | TRBJ2-3 | TRBV28 | TGTGCCAGCAAAGGGGGATCAGATACGCAGTATTTT | CASKGGSDTQYF
TRBD1 | once | TRBJ1-2 | TRBV28 | TGTGCCATTGAGACAGGGAGGCGACGATATGGCTACACCTTC | CAIETGRRRYGYTF
- | - | TRBJ1-5 | TRBV24-1 | TGTGCCACCAGTTCACGGGGTGATCAGCCCCAGCATTTT | CATSSRGDQPQHF
TRBD2 | once | TRBJ2-7 | TRBV3-1/TRBV3-2 | TGTGCCAGCAGCCAAGATCTACGGGGGGGCAGCTACGAGCAGTACTTC | CASSQDLRGGSYEQYF
TRBD1 | - | TRBJ2-5 | TRBV5-6 | TGTGCCAGCAGCCCGGGGACAGCTTTCGGACAAGAGACCCAGTACTTC | CASSPGTAFGQETQYF
TRBD2 | - | TRBJ2-4 | TRBV14 | TGTGCCAGCAGCCAAGGATCCCCGGGGGGGCTAGCCAAAAACATTCAGTACTTC | CASSQGSPGGLAKNIQYF
TRBD1 | - | TRBJ2-7 | TRBV7-8 | TGTGCCAGCAGCTTAGGGACAGGGGGCACCTACGAGCAGTACTTC | CASSLGTGGTYEQYF
TRBD1 | - | TRBJ1-2 | TRBV30 | TGTGCCTGGAGGAGAACCGGGACAGGGTTTGGCTACACCTTC | CAWRRTGTGFGYTF
- | - | TRBJ2-1 | TRBV7-9 | TGTGCCAGCAGCTCCTTGCTAGGCGCCCACCACCACAATGAGCAGTTCTTC | CASSSLLGAHHHNEQFF
TRBD2 | - | TRBJ2-7 | TRBV5-1 | TGCGCCAGCAGCTTGACTAGCGGGAGCTGGTCCTACGAGCAGTACTTC | CASSLTSGSWSYEQYF
- | - | TRBJ2-2 | TRBV20-1 | TGCAGTGTCCCAGCCGGGGAGCTGTTTTTT | CSVPAGELFF
- | - | TRBJ2-7 | TRBV27 | TGTGCCAGCAGCCAAGCGGTCTCCTACGAGCAGTACTTC | CASSQAVSYEQYF
- | - | TRBJ1-2 | TRBV30 | TGTGCCTGGAGTGTAACCGGGGGCTACACCTTC | CAWSVTGGYTF
TRBD1 | - | TRBJ1-2 | TRBV28 | TGTGCCAGCAGTTCGGGACAGACTCTCTATGGCTACACCTTC | CASSSGQTLYGYTF
- | - | TRBJ1-5 | TRBV28 | TGTGCCAGCAATTACAGGGTCCTCGTAGGTTCTCAGCCCCAGCATTTT | CASNYRVLVGSQPQHF
- | - | TRBJ1-2 | TRBV29-1 | TGCAGCGCAGCGGTGCCCCAGTCCTATGGCTACACCTTC | CSAAVPQSYGYTF
- | - | TRBJ1-5 | TRBV16 | TGTGCCAGCAGCCAGTCAGGGGAGACTCAGCCCCAGCATTTT | CASSQSGETQPQHF
TRBD2 | few | TRBJ2-5 | TRBV4-2 | TGTGCCAGCAGCCAAGCCGCTGGAGCGGGAGTAGAGACCCAGTACTTC | CASSQAAGAGVETQYF
TRBD1 | - | TRBJ1-1 | TRBV30 | TGTGCCTGGAGTGTATCGGGGACAGGGACTGAAGCTTTCTTT | CAWSVSGTGTEAFF
- | - | TRBJ2-5 | TRBV12-3/TRBV12-4 | TGTGCCAGCAGTTTTCTCCGTGAGACCCAGTACTTC | CASSFLRETQYF
- | once | TRBJ2-1 | TRBV24-1 | TGTGCCACCAGTGGTGACGGACTTAAGGACAATGAGCAGTTCTTC | CATSGDGLKDNEQFF
- | - | TRBJ1-6 | TRBV14 | TGTGCCAGCAGCCCATTCGGACAAATTTATAATTCACCCCTCCACTTT | CASSPFGQIYNSPLHF
- | - | TRBJ2-2 | TRBV24-1 | TGTGCCACCAGTGATTTGCGAGGACAGCGCGCCTTTGACACCGGGGAGCTGTTTTTT | CATSDLRGQRAFDTGELFF
TRBD2 | - | TRBJ2-7 | TRBV4-1 | TGCGCCAGCAGTCAAAGCGGGAGGGGAGAGCAGTACTTC | CASSQSGRGEQYF
- | - | TRBJ2-6 | TRBV4-3 | TGCGCCAGCAGCCAAGATTCAGGGGCCAACGTCCTGACTTTC | CASSQDSGANVLTF
TRBD1 | once | TRBJ2-7 | TRBV5-1 | TGCGCCAGCAGCTTAGGGGCCGACAGGGGCTACGAGCAGTACTTC | CASSLGADRGYEQYF
- | few | TRBJ1-1 | TRBV9 | TGTGCCAGCAGCGTAGAACTCTACACTGAAGCTTTCTTT | CASSVELYTEAFF
TRBD2 | - | TRBJ2-3 | TRBV29-1 | TGCAGCGTCACCGAGGGACTAGCGGTGCGAGATACGCAGTATTTT | CSVTEGLAVRDTQYF
TRBD2 | - | TRBJ2-1 | TRBV10-1 | TGCGCCAGCAGTGGGGCTAGCGGGAAGAATGAGCAGTTCTTC | CASSGASGKNEQFF